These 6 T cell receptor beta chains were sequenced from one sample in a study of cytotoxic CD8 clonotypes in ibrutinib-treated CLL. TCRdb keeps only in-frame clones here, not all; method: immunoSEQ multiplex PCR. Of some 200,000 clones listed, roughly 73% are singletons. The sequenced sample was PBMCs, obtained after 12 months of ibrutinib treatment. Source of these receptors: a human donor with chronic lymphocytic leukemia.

For the CDR3, the DNA is TGCGCCAGCAGCCAAGAGAGCGGGACACTGGTCTATGGCTACACCTTC. Protein sequence: CASSQESGTLVYGYTF. This chain uses TRBV4-1 with TRBJ1-2, with TRBD1 as a possible D gene (6 bases). The CDR3 contains 16 residues. Germline V lookup: CDR1 MGHRA, CDR2 YSYEKL. The V and J ends lost 0 bases and 4 bases respectively, with 15 bases between them.

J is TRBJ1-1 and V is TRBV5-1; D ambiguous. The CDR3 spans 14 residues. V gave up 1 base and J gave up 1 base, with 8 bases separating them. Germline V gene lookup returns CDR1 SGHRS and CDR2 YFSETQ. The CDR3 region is CASSLSAANTEAFF. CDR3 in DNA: TGCGCCAGCAGCTTGAGTGCAGCGAACACTGAAGCTTTCTTT.

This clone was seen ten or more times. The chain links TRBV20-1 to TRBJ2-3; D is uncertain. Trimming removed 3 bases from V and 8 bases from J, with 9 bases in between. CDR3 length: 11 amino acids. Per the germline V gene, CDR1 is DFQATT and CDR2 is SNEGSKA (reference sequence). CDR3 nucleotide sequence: TGCAGTGCTAGCAGCCCGGGTACGCAGTATTTT. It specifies CSASSPGTQYF.

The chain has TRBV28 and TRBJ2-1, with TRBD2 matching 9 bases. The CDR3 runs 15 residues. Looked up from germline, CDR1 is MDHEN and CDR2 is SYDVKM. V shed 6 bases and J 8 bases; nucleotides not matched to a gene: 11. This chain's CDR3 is CASSLTSGWGDEQFF. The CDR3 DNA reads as TGTGCCAGCAGCCTTACTAGCGGGTGGGGTGATGAGCAGTTCTTC.

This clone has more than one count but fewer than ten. CDR3 DNA sequence: TGTGCCAGCGGACCGTTTCTCAGCTCTGGGGCCAACGTCCTGACTTTC. Its translation is CASGPFLSSGANVLTF. The V and J genes are TRBV5-4 and TRBJ2-6; unclear D gene. V shed 7 bases and J shed 0 bases, with 14 bases lying between them. The CDR3 is 16 residues long. Germline assignment: CDR1 SGHNT and CDR2 YYREEE (reference sequence).

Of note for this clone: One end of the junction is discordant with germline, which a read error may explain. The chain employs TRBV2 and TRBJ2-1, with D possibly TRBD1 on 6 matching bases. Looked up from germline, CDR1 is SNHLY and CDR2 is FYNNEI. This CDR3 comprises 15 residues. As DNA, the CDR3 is TGTGCCAGCAGTTTGTTGGCAGGGGAGTACAGTGAGCAGTTCTTC. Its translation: CASSLLAGEYSEQFF.